The rows below give T cell receptor beta chains drawn from one sample of a study of cytomegalovirus exposure and HLA in healthy donors. Produced via immunoSEQ multiplex PCR; TCRdb's table is partial and in-frame only. The table includes about 130,000 clones, about 80% detected once. Input material: PBMCs. These receptors were collected from a boy aged 2-15 years in good health and CMV-seronegative. The CDR3 runs from the conserved cysteine through the conserved F or W. A D gene is named only where the DNA matches it firmly. Clone size is not always given. Where it is, it says once, few, many or a class for expanded clones.

.	TRBV27	TRBJ1-2	.	TGTGCCAGCAGCCTTGGGGGGGCATCTGGCTACACCTTC	CASSLGGASGYTF
.	TRBV18	TRBJ2-2	.	TGTGCCAGCTCACCACCGAAAGGGAGGGGGACCGGGGAGCTGTTTTTT	CASSPPKGRGTGELFF
once	TRBV14	TRBJ2-3	TRBD2	TGTGCCAGCAGCCAAGGGACTAGCGGCACAGATACGCAGTATTTT	CASSQGTSGTDTQYF
.	TRBV4-2	TRBJ2-1	TRBD2	TGTGCCAGCAGCCGGGGACTAGCGGGAGACCATGAGCAGTTCTTC	CASSRGLAGDHEQFF
.	TRBV7-2	TRBJ2-3	.	TGTGCCAGCAGCGGAGGGGATACGCAGTATTTT	CASSGGDTQYF
.	TRBV7-2	TRBJ1-1	.	TGTGCCAGCAGCTCAGCAGCCCTCCCGGTCCGAGCTTTCTTT	CASSSAALPVRAFF
.	TRBV4-1	TRBJ1-1	.	TGCGCCAGCAGCCTCCTTGGGGGGTCGCAGACTGAAGCTTTCTTT	CASSLLGGSQTEAFF
once	TRBV9	TRBJ1-2	TRBD1	TGTGCCAGCAGCGTATGGGACAGCGATGGCTACACCTTC	CASSVWDSDGYTF
.	TRBV2	TRBJ2-4	TRBD1	TGTGCCAGCAGCGGGACAGGGGTAGACATTCAGTACTTC	CASSGTGVDIQYF
.	TRBV11-2	TRBJ2-5	TRBD2	TGTGCCAGCAGCTTAGGGGAGCTAGCGGGAGGGCCCCAGACCCAGTACTTC	CASSLGELAGGPQTQYF
.	TRBV30	TRBJ1-1	.	TGTGCCTGCCCCGACAGGACAAACACTGAAGCTTTCTTT	CACPDRTNTEAFF
.	TRBV5-1	TRBJ2-1	.	TGCGCCAGCAGCTTCGGCTCGTGGGGGGATGAGCAGTTCTTC	CASSFGSWGDEQFF
.	TRBV6-1	TRBJ1-2	TRBD1	TGTGCCAGCAGTGACGGAGGACAGGGGGCGTATGGCTACACCTTC	CASSDGGQGAYGYTF
.	TRBV19	TRBJ2-1	TRBD2	TGTGCCAGTGCCCCCCGGCGGGAGGATAATGAGCAGTTCTTC	CASAPRREDNEQFF
.	TRBV7-9	TRBJ2-2	.	TGTGCCAGCAGCTCCCCCAATCCTTCTAACGGGGAGCTGTTTTTT	CASSSPNPSNGELFF
.	TRBV7-3	TRBJ1-6	.	TGTGCCAGCAGCCTCAGCTCCTATAATTCACCCCTCCACTTT	CASSLSSYNSPLHF
.	TRBV5-6	TRBJ2-1	.	TGTGCCAGCAGCTCGACGGACAGTTTACGCAATGAGCAGTTCTTC	CASSSTDSLRNEQFF
once	TRBV7-3	TRBJ2-2	TRBD2	TGTGCCAGCAGCGGCGGCGCGGGGGGACCGAACACCGGGGAGCTGTTTTTT	CASSGGAGGPNTGELFF
.	TRBV6-1	TRBJ2-1	TRBD2	TGTGCCAGCGGCACCGGGACTAGCGGGAGCGATGAGCAGTTCTTC	CASGTGTSGSDEQFF
.	TRBV19	TRBJ2-1	.	TGTGCCAGTAGTTCACCCTCGGACAGCTTCCCATACAATGAGCAGTTCTTC	CASSSPSDSFPYNEQFF
.	TRBV6-5	TRBJ2-1	TRBD2	TGTGCCAGCAGTTCCCCCGGGGGGAGCTCCTACAATGAGCAGTTCTTC	CASSSPGGSSYNEQFF
.	TRBV5-4	TRBJ1-6	.	TGTGCCAGCAGCTTGGCGGCAGGGCCTCTCAGCTCCTATAATTCACCCCTCCACTTT	CASSLAAGPLSSYNSPLHF
once	TRBV6-1	TRBJ2-7	.	TGTGCCAGCAGTGAAGGGGAGTGGGATTACGAGCAGTACTTC	CASSEGEWDYEQYF
.	TRBV9	TRBJ1-2	.	TGTGCCAGCAGCGTAGAGGACAGAGACAACTATGGCTACACCTTC	CASSVEDRDNYGYTF
.	TRBV7-6	TRBJ2-3	.	TGTGCCAGCACCGGGGGAACAGATACGCAGTATTTT	CASTGGTDTQYF
.	TRBV6-1	TRBJ2-2	TRBD2	TGTGCCAGCAGTATAGCGGGGGACACCGGGGAGCTGTTTTTT	CASSIAGDTGELFF
.	TRBV10-3	TRBJ2-7	TRBD2	TGTGCCATCAGTCCACTAGCGGGGGCCTCCTACGAGCAGTACTTC	CAISPLAGASYEQYF
.	TRBV29-1	TRBJ1-5	TRBD1	TGCAGCGTTGGGGACAGCCCTTCGGGGCCCCAGCATTTT	CSVGDSPSGPQHF
.	TRBV4-3	TRBJ1-2	.	TGCGCCAGCAGCCACGGGGACACGCAGAATGGCTACACCTTC	CASSHGDTQNGYTF
once	TRBV11-2	TRBJ2-1	TRBD2	TGTGCCAGCAGACCTAGCGGTCCCTACAATGAGCAGTTCTTC	CASRPSGPYNEQFF
.	TRBV7-9	TRBJ2-6	.	TGTGCCAGCAGCTTAAGTCACAGCTCTACCTCTGGGGCCAACGTCCTGACTTTC	CASSLSHSSTSGANVLTF
.	TRBV7-9	TRBJ2-7	TRBD1	TGTGCCAGCAGCTCCCGGGACAGGCACTACGAGCAGTACTTC	CASSSRDRHYEQYF
.	TRBV5-1	TRBJ1-4	.	TGCGCCAGCAGCTGGGGAGTTAATGAAAAACTGTTTTTT	CASSWGVNEKLFF
.	TRBV5-6	TRBJ1-2	TRBD1	TGTGCCAGCAGCTCCGGGACAGGGGCATATGGCTACACCTTC	CASSSGTGAYGYTF
.	TRBV7-9	TRBJ1-5	.	TGTGCCACCGCCCCAGGTCTGGGCAATCAGCCCCAGCATTTT	CATAPGLGNQPQHF
.	TRBV19	TRBJ1-1	.	TGTGCCAGTACCCGATTCGGATTTAATGCAGGGAAGAACACTGAAGCTTTCTTT	CASTRFGFNAGKNTEAFF
once	TRBV19	TRBJ1-1	TRBD1	TGTGCCAGTATGCGGGACAGGGGATCCGGCTTATGGACTGAAGCTTTCTTT	CASMRDRGSGLWTEAFF
.	TRBV5-4	TRBJ2-1	TRBD1	TGTGCCAGCAGCCGGACAGGGAACCCCAATGAGCAGTTCTTC	CASSRTGNPNEQFF
once	TRBV11-2	TRBJ2-3	TRBD2	TGTGCCAGCAGCTCGACTAGCAGGACGCAGTATTTT	CASSSTSRTQYF
.	TRBV15	TRBJ2-3	TRBD2	TGTGCCACCAGCAGAGATAGGGCGGGGGGGCCGGTAGATACGCAGTATTTT	CATSRDRAGGPVDTQYF
few	TRBV30	TRBJ2-3	TRBD2	TGTGCCTGGAGCAAGACCGGGACTAGCGGGAGGCCAGATACGCAGTATTTT	CAWSKTGTSGRPDTQYF
.	TRBV6-5	TRBJ2-5	.	TGTGCCAGCAGTCCTACAGGATCCGGGGAGACCCAGTACTTC	CASSPTGSGETQYF
few	TRBV6-4	TRBJ2-3	TRBD2	TGTGCCAGCAGTGACTCGTTCACTAGCGGGAGCAAGTTGAGAGCAGATACGCAGTATTTT	CASSDSFTSGSKLRADTQYF
once	TRBV18	TRBJ2-3	TRBD2	TGTGCCAGCCTCCCCGTGGAACTAGCGGGAGGCACAGATACGCAGTATTTT	CASLPVELAGGTDTQYF
.	TRBV5-3	TRBJ2-2	TRBD1	TGTGCCGGTGCCAAGAGGGACAGGGAAAGGACCGGGGAGCTGTTTTTT	CAGAKRDRERTGELFF
.	TRBV25-1	TRBJ1-1	.	TGTGCCAGCAAAGTACAGGGCCTGAACACTGAAGCTTTCTTT	CASKVQGLNTEAFF
.	TRBV7-9	TRBJ1-4	TRBD1	TGTGCCAGCAGCCTAACGACAGGGGTCGGGGCTAATGAAAAACTGTTTTTT	CASSLTTGVGANEKLFF
.	TRBV27	TRBJ1-1	.	TGTGCCAGCAGTTTATCCGGACAGTTGAACACTGAAGCTTTCTTT	CASSLSGQLNTEAFF
.	TRBV7-2	TRBJ2-1	.	TGTGCCAGCAGCTTCCCAGGGAATGAGCAGTTCTTC	CASSFPGNEQFF
.	TRBV7-8	TRBJ2-1	TRBD2	TGTGCCAGCACCGTGGGGGGACTAGTCGGCAATGAGCAGTTCTTC	CASTVGGLVGNEQFF
.	TRBV20-1	TRBJ2-7	TRBD2	TGCAGTGCTCGGGGGGCCTACGAGCAGTACTTC	CSARGAYEQYF
.	TRBV4-1	TRBJ2-5	TRBD1	TGCGCCAGCAGCACTCTCACAGGGGGAGAGACCCAGTACTTC	CASSTLTGGETQYF
.	TRBV30	TRBJ2-1	.	TGTGCCTGGAGTTATGAAGCTGAGCAGTTCTTC	CAWSYEAEQFF
.	TRBV15	TRBJ2-1	TRBD1	TGTGCCACCAGCACCCCCGGACAGGGGGAGAAGTATGAGCAGTTCTTC	CATSTPGQGEKYEQFF
.	TRBV19	TRBJ1-1	.	TGTGCCAGTAGTATCCTACAGGGTAAGAACACTGAAGCTTTCTTT	CASSILQGKNTEAFF